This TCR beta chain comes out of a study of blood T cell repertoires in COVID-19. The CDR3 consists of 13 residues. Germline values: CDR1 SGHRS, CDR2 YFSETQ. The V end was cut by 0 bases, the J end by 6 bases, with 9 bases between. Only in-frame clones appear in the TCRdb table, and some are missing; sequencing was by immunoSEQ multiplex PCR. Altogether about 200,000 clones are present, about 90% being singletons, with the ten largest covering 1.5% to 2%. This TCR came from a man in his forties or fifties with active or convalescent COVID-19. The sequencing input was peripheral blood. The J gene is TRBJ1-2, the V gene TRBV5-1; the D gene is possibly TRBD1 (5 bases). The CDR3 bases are TGCGCCAGCAGCTTGGTGGGGGGTGATGGCTACACCTTC. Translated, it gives CASSLVGGDGYTF.